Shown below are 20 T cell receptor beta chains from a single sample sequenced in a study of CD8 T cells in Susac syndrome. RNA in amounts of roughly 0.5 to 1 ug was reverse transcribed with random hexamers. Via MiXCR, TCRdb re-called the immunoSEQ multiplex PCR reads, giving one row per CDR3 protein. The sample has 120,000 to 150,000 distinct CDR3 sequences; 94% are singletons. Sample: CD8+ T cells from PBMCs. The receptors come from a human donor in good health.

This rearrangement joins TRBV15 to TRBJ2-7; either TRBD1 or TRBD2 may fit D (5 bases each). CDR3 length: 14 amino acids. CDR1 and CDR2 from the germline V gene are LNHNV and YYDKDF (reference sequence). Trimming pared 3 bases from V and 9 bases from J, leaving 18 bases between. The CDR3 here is CATSSSTLGRGQYF. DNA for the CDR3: TGTGCCACCAGCAGTTCGACCCTGGGACGGGGGCAGTACTTC.

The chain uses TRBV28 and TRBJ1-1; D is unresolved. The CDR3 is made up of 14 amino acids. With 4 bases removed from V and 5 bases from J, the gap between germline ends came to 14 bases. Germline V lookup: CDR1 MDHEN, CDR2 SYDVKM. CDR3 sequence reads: CASSSFPGMTEAFF. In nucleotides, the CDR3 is TGTGCCAGCAGTTCCTTTCCGGGGATGACTGAAGCTTTCTTT.

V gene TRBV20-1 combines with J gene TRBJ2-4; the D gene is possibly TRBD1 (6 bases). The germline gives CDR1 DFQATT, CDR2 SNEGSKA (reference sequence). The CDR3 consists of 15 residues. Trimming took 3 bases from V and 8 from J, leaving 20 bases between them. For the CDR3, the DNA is TGCAGTGCTAGGCAACACAGGGTCTTCTGGGACATTCAGTACTTC. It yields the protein CSARQHRVFWDIQYF.

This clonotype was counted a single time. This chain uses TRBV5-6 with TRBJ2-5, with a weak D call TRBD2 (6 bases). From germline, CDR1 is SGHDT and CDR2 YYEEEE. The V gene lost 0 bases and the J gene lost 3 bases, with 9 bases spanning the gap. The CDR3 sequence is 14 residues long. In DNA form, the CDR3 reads TGTGCCAGCAGCTTGGTTTGGGAGGAAGAGACCCAGTACTTC. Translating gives CASSLVWEEETQYF.

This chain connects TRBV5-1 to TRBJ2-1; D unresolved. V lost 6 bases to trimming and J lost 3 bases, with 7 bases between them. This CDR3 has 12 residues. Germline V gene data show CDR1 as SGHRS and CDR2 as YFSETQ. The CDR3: CASTQDYNEQFF. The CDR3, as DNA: TGCGCCAGCACCCAGGACTACAATGAGCAGTTCTTC. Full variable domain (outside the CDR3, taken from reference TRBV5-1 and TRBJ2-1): KAGVTQTPRYLIKTRGQQVTLSCSPISGHRSVSWYQQTPGQGLQFLFEYFSETQRNKGNFPGRFSGRQFSNSRSEMNVSTLELGDSALYLCASTQDYNEQFFGPGTRLTVL.

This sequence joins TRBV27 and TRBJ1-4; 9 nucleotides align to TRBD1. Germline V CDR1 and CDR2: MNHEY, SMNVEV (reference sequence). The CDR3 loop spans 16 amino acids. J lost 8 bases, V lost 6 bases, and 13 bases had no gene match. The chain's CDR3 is CASRRLPGQGNEKLFF. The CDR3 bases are TGTGCCAGCAGAAGACTACCGGGACAGGGAAACGAAAAACTGTTTTTT.

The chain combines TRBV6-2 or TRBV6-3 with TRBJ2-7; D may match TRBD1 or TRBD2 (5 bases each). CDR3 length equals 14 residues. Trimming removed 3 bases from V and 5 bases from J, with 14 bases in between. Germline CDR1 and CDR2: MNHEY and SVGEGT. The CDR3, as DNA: TGTGCCAGCAGTTATCTCCGGGGACCGGACGAGCAGTACTTC. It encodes CASSYLRGPDEQYF.

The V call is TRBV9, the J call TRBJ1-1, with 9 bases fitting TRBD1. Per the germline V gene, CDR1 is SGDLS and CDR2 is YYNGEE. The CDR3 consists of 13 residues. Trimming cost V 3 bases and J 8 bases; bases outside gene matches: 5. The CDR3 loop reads CASSERQGEEAFF. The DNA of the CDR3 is TGTGCCAGCAGCGAGCGACAGGGGGAAGAAGCTTTCTTT.

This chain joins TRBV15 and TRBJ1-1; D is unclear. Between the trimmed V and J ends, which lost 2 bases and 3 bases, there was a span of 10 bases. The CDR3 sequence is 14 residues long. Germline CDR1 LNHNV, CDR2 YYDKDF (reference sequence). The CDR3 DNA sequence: TGTGCCACCAGCAGACCGTCCGAGTACACTGAAGCTTTCTTT. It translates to CATSRPSEYTEAFF.

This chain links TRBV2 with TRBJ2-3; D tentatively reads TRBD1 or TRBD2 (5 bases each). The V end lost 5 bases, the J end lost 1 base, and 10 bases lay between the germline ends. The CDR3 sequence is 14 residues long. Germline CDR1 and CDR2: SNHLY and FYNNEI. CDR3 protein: CASSSWDGTDTQYF. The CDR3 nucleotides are TGTGCCAGCAGTTCTTGGGACGGCACAGATACGCAGTATTTT. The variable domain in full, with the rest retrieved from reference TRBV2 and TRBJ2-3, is EPEVTQTPSHQVTQMGQEVILRCVPISNHLYFYWYRQILGQKVEFLVSFYNNEISEKSEIFDDQFSVERPDGSNFTLKIRSTKLEDSAMYFCASSSWDGTDTQYFGPGTRLTVL.

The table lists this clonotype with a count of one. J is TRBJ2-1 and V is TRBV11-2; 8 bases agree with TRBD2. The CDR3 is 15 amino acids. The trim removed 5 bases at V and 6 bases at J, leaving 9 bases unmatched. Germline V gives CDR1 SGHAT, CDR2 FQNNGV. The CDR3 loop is CASSDSGTQGNEQFF. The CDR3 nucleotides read TGTGCCAGCAGCGATAGCGGGACCCAAGGCAATGAGCAGTTCTTC.

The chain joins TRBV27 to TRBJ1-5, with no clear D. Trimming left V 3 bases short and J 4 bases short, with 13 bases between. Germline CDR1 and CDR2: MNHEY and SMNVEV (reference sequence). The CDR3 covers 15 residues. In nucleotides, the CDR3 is TGTGCCAGCAGTTTGAGCTCCACCTCGAATCAGCCCCAGCATTTT. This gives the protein CASSLSSTSNQPQHF.

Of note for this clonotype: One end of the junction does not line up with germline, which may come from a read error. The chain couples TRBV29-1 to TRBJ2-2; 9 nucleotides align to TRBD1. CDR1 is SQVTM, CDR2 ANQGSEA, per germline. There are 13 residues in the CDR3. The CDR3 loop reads CSVEGQGPGELFF. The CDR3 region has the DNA TGCAGCGTGGAAGGACAGGGGCCCGGGGAGCTGTTTTTT.

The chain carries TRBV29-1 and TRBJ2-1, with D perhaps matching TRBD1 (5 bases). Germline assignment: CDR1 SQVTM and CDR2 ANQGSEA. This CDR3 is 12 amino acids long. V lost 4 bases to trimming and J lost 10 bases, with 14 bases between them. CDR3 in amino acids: CSVAPGSEEQFF. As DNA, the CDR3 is TGCAGCGTTGCGCCAGGGTCGGAGGAGCAGTTCTTC.

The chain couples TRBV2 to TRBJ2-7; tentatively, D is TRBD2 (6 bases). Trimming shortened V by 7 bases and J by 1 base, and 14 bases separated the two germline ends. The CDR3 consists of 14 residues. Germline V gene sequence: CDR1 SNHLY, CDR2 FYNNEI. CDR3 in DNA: TGTGCCAGCATTCCCGGGAGTGGATCCTACGAGCAGTACTTC. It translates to CASIPGSGSYEQYF.

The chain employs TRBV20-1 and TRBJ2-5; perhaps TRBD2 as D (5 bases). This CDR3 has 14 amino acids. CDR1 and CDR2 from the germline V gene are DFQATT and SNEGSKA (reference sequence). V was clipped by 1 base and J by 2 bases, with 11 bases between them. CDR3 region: CSARVVDFQETQYF. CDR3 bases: TGCAGTGCTAGAGTCGTGGACTTTCAAGAGACCCAGTACTTC.

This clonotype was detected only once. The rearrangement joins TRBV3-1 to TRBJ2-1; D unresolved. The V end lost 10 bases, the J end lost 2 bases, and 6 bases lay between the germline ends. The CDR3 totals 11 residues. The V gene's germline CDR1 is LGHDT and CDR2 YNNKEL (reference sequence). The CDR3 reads CATGTYNEQFF. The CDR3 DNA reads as TGTGCCACAGGAACCTACAATGAGCAGTTCTTC.

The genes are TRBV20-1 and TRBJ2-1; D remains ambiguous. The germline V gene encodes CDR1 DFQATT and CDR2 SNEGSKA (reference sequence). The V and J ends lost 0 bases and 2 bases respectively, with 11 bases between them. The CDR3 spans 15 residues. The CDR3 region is CSARDTSQAYNEQFF. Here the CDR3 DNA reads TGCAGTGCTAGAGATACCAGCCAGGCCTACAATGAGCAGTTCTTC.

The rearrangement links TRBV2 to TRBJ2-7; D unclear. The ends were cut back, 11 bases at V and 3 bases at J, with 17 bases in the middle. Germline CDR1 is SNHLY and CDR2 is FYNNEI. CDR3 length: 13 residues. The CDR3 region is CAGQVMESYEQYF. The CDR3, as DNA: TGTGCCGGGCAAGTGATGGAAAGCTACGAGCAGTACTTC.

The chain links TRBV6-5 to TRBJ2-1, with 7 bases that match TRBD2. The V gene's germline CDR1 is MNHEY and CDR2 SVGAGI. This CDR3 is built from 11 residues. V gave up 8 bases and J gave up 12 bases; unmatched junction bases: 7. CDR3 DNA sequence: TGTGCCAGCCTCGGGAGGTTCGGGCAGTTCTTC. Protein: CASLGRFGQFF.